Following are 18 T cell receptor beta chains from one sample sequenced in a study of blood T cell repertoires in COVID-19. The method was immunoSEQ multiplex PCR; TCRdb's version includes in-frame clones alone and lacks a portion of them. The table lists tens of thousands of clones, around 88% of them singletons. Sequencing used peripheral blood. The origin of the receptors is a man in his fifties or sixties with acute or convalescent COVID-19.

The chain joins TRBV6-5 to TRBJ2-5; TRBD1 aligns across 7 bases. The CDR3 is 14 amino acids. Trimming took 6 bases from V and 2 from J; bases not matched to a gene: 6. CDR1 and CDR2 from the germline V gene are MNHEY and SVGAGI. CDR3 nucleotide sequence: TGTGCCAGCAGCCTTGGCAGGGGGCAAGAGACCCAGTACTTC. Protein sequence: CASSLGRGQETQYF.

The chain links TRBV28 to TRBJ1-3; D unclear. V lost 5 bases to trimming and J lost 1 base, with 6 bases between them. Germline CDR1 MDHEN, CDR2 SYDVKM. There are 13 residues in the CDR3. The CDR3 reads CASSVISGNTIYF. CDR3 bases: TGTGCCAGCAGTGTAATATCTGGAAACACCATATATTTT. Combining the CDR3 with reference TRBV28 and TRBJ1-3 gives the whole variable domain DVKVTQSSRYLVKRTGEKVFLECVQDMDHENMFWYRQDPGLGLRLIYFSYDVKMKEKGDIPEGYSVSREKKERFSLILESASTNQTSMYLCASSVISGNTIYFGEGSWLTVV.

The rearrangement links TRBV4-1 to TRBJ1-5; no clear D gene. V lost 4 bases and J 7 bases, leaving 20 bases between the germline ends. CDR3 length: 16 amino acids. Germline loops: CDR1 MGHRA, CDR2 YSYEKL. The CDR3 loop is CASSLRTDLPGQPQHF. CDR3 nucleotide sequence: TGCGCCAGCAGCCTCCGCACGGACCTGCCGGGGCAGCCCCAGCATTTT.

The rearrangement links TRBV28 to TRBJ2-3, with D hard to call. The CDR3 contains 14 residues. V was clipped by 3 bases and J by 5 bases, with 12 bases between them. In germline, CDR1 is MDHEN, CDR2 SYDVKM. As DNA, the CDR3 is TGTGCCAGCAGTTTCAGGTCAGGAATAGATACGCAGTATTTT. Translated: CASSFRSGIDTQYF.

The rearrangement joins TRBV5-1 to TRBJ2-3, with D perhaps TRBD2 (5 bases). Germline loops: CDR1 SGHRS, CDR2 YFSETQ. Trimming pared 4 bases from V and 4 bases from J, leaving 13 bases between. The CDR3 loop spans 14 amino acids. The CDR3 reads CASSPVPGSDTQYF. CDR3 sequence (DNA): TGCGCCAGCAGCCCGGTACCGGGGTCAGATACGCAGTATTTT.

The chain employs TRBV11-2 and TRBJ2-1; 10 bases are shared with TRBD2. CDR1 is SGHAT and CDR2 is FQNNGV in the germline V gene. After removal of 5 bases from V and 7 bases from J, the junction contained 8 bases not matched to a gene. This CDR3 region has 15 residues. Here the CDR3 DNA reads TGTGCCAGCAGCCTTGCAGCGGGAGGGCTAAATGAGCAGTTCTTC. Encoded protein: CASSLAAGGLNEQFF.

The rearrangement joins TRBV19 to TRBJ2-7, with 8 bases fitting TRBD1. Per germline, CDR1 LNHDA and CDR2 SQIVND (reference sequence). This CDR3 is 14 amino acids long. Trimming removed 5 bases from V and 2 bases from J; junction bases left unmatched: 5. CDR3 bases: TGTGCCAGTAGTCGCCGGGACAGGACCTACGAGCAGTACTTC. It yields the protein CASSRRDRTYEQYF.

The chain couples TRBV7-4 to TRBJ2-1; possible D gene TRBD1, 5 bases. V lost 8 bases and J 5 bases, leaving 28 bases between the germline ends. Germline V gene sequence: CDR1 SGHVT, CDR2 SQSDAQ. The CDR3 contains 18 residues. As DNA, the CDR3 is TGTGCCAGCCCTGACAGAATAATAGATACAATTAGGCACAATGAGCAGTTCTTC. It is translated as CASPDRIIDTIRHNEQFF.

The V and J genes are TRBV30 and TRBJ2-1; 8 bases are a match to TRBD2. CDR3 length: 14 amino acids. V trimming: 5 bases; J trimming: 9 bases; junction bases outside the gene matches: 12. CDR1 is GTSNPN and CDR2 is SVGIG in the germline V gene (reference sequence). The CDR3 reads CAWGPGGPIPEQFF. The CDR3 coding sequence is TGTGCCTGGGGGCCGGGAGGGCCTATACCTGAGCAGTTCTTC.

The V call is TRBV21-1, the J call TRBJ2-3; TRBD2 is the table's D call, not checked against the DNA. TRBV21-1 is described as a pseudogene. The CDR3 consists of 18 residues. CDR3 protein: CASSKKPTSGGYTDTQYF. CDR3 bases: TGTGCCAGCAGCAAAAAGCCGACTAGCGGGGGTTACACAGATACGCAGTATTTT.

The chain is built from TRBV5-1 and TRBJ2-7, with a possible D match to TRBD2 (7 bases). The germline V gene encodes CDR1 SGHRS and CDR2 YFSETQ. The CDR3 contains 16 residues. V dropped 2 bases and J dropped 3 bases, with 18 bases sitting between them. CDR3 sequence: CASSLEPTGGHYEQYF. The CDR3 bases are TGCGCCAGCAGCTTAGAACCAACGGGGGGCCACTACGAGCAGTACTTC.

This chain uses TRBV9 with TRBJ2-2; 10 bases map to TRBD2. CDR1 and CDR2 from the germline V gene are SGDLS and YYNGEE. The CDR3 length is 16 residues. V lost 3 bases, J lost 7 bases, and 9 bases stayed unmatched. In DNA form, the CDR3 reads TGTGCCAGCAGCGGGACCGGGACTAGCGTCTTCGGGGAGCTGTTTTTT. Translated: CASSGTGTSVFGELFF.

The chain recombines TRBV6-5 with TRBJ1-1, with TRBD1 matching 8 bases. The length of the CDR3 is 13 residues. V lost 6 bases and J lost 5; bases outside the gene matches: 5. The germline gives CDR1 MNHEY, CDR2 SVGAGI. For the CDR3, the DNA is TGTGCCAGCAGCTGGACAGGGAGGACTGAAGCTTTCTTT. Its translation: CASSWTGRTEAFF.

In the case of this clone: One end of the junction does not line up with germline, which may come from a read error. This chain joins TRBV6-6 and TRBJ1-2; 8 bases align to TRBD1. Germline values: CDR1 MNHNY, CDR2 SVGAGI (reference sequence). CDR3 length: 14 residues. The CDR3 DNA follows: TGTGCCAGCAGTTACCCCGGGCAGGGGGCGCGGACCTCCTTC. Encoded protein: CASSYPGQGARTSF.

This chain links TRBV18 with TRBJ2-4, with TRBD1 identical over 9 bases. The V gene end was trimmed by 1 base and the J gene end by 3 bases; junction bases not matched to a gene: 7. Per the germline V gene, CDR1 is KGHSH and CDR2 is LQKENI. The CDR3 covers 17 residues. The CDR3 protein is CASSPRTGDYVKNIQYF. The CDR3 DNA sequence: TGTGCCAGCTCACCACGGACAGGGGATTACGTCAAAAACATTCAGTACTTC.

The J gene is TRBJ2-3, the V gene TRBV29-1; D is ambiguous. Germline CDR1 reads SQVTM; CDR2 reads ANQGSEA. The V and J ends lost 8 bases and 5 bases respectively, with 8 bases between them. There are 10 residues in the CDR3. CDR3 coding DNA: TGCAGCCCGTGTAGAGATACGCAGTATTTT. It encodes CSPCRDTQYF.

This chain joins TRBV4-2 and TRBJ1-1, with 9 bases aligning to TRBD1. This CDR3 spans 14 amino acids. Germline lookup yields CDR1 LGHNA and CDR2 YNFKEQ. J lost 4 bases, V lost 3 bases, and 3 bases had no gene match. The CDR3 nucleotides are TGTGCCAGCAGCCATAACAGGGGGCGCACTGAAGCTTTCTTT. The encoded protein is CASSHNRGRTEAFF.

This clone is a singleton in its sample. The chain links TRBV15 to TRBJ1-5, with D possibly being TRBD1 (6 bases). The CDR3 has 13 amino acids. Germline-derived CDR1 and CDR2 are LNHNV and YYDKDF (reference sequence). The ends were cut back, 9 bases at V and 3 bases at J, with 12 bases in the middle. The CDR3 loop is CATTDSYNQPQHF. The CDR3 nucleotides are TGTGCCACTACGGACAGCTACAATCAGCCCCAGCATTTT.